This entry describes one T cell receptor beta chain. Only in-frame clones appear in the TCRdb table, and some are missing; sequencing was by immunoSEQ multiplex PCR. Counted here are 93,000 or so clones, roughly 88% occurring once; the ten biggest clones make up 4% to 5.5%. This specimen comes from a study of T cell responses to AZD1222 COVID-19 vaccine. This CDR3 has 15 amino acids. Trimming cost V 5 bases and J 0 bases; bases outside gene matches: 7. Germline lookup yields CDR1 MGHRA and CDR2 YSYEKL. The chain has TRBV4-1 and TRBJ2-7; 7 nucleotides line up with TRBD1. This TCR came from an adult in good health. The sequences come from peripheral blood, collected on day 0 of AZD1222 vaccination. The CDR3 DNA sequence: TGCGCCAGCAGCTTGACAGGGACCAGCTCCTACGAGCAGTACTTC. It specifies CASSLTGTSSYEQYF.